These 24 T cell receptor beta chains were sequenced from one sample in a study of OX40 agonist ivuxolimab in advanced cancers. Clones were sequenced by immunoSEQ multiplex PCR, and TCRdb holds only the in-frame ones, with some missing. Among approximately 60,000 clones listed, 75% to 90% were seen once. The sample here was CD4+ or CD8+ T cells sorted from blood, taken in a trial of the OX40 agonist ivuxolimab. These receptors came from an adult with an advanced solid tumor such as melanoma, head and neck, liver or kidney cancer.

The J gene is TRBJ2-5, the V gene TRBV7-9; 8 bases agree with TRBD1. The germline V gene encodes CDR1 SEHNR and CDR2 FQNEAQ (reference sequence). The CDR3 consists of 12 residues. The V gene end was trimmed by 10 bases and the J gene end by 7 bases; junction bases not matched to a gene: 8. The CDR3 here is CATDRGGGTQYF. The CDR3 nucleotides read TGTGCCACCGACAGGGGAGGTGGGACCCAGTACTTC. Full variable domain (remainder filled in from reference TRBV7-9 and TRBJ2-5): DTGVSQNPRHKITKRGQNVTFRCDPISEHNRLYWYRQTLGQGPEFLTYFQNEAQLEKSRLLSDRFSAERPKGSFSTLEIQRTEQGDSAMYLCATDRGGGTQYFGPGTRLLVL.

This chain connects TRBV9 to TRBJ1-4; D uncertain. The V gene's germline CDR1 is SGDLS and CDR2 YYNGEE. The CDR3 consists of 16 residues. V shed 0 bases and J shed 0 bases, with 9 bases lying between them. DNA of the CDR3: TGTGCCAGCAGCGTAGTTTACAATGCAACTAATGAAAAACTGTTTTTT. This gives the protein CASSVVYNATNEKLFF.

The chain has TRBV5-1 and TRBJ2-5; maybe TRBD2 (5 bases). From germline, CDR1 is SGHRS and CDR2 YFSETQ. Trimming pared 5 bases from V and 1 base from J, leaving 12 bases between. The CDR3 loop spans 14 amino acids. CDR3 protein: CASSPRAPQETQYF. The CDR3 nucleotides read TGCGCCAGCAGTCCGAGGGCTCCCCAAGAGACCCAGTACTTC.

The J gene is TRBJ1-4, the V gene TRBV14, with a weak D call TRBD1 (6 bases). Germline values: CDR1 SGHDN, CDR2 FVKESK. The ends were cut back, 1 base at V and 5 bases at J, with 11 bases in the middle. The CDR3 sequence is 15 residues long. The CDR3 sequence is CASSQVRGGNEKLFF. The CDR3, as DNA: TGTGCCAGCAGCCAAGTCAGGGGTGGAAATGAAAAACTGTTTTTT.

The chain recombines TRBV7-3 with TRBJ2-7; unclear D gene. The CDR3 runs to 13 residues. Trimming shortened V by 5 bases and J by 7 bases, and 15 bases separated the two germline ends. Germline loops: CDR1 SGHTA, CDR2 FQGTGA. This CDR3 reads CASSQTPGWEQYF. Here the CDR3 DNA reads TGTGCCAGCAGCCAGACCCCTGGCTGGGAGCAGTACTTC.

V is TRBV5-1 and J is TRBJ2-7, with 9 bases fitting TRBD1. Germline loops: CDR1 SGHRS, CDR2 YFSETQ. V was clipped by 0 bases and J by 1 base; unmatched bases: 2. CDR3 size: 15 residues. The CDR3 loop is CASSLGGTGSYEQYF. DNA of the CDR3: TGCGCCAGCAGCTTGGGTGGGACAGGGTCCTACGAGCAGTACTTC.

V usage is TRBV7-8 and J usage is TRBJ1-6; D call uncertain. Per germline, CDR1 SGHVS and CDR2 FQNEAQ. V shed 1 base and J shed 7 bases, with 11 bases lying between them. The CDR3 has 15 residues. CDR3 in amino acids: CASSLVRQANSPLHF. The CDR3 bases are TGTGCCAGCAGCTTAGTCCGGCAGGCAAATTCACCCCTCCACTTT.

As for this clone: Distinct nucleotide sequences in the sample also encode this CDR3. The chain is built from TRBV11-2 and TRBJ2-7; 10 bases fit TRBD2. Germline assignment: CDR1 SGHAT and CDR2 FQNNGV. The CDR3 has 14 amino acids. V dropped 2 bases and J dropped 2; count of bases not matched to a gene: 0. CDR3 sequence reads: CASSLTSGTYEQYF. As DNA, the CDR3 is TGTGCCAGCAGCTTAACTAGCGGGACCTACGAGCAGTACTTC.

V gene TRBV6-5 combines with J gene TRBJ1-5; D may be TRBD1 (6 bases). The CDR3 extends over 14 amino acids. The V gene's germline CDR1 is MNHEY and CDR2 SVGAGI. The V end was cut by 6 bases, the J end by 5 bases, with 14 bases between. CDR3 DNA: TGTGCCAGCAGGGTTCACAGGGCGTATCAGCCCCAGCATTTT. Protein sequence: CASRVHRAYQPQHF.

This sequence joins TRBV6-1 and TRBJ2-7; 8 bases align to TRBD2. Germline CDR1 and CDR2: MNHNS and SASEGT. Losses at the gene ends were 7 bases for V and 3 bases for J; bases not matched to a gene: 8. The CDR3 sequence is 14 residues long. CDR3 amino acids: CASNPGTSNYEQYF. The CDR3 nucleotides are TGTGCCAGCAATCCGGGGACTAGTAACTACGAGCAGTACTTC.

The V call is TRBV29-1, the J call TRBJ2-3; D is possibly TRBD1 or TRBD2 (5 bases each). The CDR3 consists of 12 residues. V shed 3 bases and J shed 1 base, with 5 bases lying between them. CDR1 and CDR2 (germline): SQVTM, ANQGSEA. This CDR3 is CSVEGGTDTQYF. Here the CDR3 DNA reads TGCAGCGTTGAGGGGGGCACAGATACGCAGTATTTT.

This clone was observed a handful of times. CDR3 sequence: CASSPREGSEQYF. The CDR3 DNA reads as TGTGCCAGCAGCCCCCGGGAGGGGAGCGAGCAGTACTTC. The chain employs TRBV7-2 and TRBJ2-7; 8 bases line up with TRBD2. Trimming at V came to 5 bases and at J to 6 bases, leaving 6 bases not matched to a gene. Looked up from germline, CDR1 is SGHTA and CDR2 is FQGNSA. This CDR3 region has 13 residues.

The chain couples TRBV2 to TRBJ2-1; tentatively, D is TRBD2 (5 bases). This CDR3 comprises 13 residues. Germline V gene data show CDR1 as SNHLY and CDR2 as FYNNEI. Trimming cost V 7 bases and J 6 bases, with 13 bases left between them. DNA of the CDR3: TGTGCCAGCATTTTACTAGAAGGCAATGAGCAGTTCTTC. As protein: CASILLEGNEQFF.

The CDR3 region is CASSLTGAHNEQFF. Here the CDR3 DNA reads TGTGCCAGCAGTCTGACAGGGGCTCACAATGAGCAGTTCTTC. This chain connects TRBV11-2 to TRBJ2-1, with 8 bases that match TRBD1. This CDR3 contains 14 residues. The germline V gene has CDR1 SGHAT and CDR2 FQNNGV. V lost 6 bases and J lost 5; bases outside the gene matches: 6.

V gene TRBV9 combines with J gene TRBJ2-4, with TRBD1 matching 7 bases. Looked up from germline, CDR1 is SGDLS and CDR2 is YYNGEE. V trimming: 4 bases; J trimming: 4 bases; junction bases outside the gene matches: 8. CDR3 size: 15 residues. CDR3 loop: CASSPTPGQKNIQYF. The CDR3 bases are TGTGCCAGCAGCCCGACACCGGGACAGAAAAACATTCAGTACTTC.

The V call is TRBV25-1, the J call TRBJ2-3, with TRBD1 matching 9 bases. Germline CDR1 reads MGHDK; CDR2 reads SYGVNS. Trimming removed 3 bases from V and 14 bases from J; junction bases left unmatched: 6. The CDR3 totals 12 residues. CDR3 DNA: TGTGCCAGCAGTGAGCGGGACAGGGTCTCGTATTTT. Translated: CASSERDRVSYF.

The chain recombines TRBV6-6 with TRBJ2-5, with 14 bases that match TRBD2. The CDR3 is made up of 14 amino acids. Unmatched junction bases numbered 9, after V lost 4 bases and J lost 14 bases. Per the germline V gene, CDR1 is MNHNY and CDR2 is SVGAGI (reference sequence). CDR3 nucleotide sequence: TGTGCCAGCAGTTCGACTAGCGGGGGGGCACAAGGTTACTTC. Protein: CASSSTSGGAQGYF.

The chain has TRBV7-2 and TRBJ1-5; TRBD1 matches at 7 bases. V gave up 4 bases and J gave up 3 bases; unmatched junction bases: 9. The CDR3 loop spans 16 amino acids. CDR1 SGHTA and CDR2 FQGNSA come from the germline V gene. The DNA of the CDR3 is TGTGCCAGCAGCTCCCCCCGGGACAGCCTCAATCAGCCCCAGCATTTT. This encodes CASSSPRDSLNQPQHF.

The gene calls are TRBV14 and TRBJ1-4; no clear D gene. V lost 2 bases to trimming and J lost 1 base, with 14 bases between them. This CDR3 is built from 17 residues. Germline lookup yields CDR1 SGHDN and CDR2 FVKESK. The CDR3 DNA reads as TGTGCCAGCAGCCAACGGGGATCTGGGGTAACTAATGAAAAACTGTTTTTT. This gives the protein CASSQRGSGVTNEKLFF.

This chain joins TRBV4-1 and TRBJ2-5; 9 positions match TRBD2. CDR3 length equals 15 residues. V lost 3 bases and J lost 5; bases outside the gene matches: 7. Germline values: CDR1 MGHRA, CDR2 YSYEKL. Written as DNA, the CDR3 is TGCGCCAGCAGCCATCACAGCGGGGGGAGGGAGACCCAGTACTTC. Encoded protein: CASSHHSGGRETQYF.

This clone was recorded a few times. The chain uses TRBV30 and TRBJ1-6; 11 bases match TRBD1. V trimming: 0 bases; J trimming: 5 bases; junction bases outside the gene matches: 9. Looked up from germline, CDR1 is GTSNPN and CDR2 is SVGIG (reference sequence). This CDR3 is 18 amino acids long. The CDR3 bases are TGTGCCTGGAGTGTAGGGACAGGGGGAGATACCCATAATTCACCCCTCCACTTT. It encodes CAWSVGTGGDTHNSPLHF.

CDR3: CASILKGATEAFF. CDR3 in DNA: TGTGCCAGCATATTGAAAGGGGCCACTGAAGCTTTCTTT. The chain is built from TRBV5-6 and TRBJ1-1, with D possibly being TRBD1 (5 bases). Trimming pared 6 bases from V and 4 bases from J, leaving 13 bases between. The CDR3 runs 13 residues. The germline gives CDR1 SGHDT, CDR2 YYEEEE.

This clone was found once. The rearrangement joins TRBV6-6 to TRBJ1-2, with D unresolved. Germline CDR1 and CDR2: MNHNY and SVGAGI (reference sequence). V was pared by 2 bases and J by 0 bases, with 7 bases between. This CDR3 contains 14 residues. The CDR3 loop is CASSYGGTNYGYTF. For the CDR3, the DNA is TGTGCCAGCAGTTACGGTGGAACTAACTATGGCTACACCTTC.

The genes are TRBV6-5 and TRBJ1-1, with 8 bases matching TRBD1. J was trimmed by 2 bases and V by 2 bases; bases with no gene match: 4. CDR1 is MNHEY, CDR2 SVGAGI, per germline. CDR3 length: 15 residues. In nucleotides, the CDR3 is TGTGCCAGCAGTTACATTACAGGGGGAAACACTGAAGCTTTCTTT. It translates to CASSYITGGNTEAFF.